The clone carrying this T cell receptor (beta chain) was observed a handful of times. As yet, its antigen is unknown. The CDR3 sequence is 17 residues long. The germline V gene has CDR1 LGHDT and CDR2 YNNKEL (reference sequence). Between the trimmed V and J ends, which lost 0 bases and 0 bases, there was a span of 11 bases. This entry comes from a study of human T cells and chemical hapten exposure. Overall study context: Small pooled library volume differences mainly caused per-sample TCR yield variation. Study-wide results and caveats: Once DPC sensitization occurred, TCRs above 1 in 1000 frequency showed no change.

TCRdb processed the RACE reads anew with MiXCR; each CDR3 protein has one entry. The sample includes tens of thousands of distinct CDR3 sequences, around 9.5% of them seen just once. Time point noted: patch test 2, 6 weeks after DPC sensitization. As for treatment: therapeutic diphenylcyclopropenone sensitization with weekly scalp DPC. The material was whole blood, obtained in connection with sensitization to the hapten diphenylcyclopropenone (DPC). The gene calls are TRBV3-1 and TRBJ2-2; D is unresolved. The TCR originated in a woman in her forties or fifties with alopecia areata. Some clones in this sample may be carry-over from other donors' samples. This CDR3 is CASSQDRFRTNTGELFF. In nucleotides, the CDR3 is TGTGCCAGCAGCCAAGATCGGTTTAGGACGAACACCGGGGAGCTGTTTTTT. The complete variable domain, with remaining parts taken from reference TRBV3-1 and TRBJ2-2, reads DTAVSQTPKYLVTQMGNDKSIKCEQNLGHDTMYWYKQDSKKFLKIMFSYNNKELIINETVPNRFSPKSPDKAHLNLHINSLELGDSAVYFCASSQDRFRTNTGELFFGEGSRLTVL.